A single sample is the source of the 29 T cell receptor beta chains below, sequenced in a study of T-cell reconstitution after alpha-beta-depleted transplantation in children. Preparation of the TCRbeta library involved a method that used unique molecular identifiers. TCRdb reprocessed the PCR reads via MiXCR and lists one record per CDR3 protein. The repertoire holds some 500,000 distinct CDR3 sequences, with roughly 18% as singletons. This material consisted of PBMCs from the stem cell graft donor, taken from the stem cell graft. The source of these receptors is a human donor who donated a stem cell graft to a child with acute lymphoblastic leukemia.

The chain combines TRBV7-8 with TRBJ2-7; D may match TRBD1 or TRBD2 (5 bases each). Germline CDR1 and CDR2: SGHVS and FQNEAQ. The V gene lost 5 bases and the J gene lost 6 bases, with 17 bases spanning the gap. The CDR3 loop spans 14 amino acids. CDR3 amino acids: CASSGTPGAFEQYF. CDR3 coding DNA: TGTGCCAGCAGCGGGACCCCGGGTGCTTTCGAGCAGTACTTC.

This clonotype has a handful of counts. Here the CDR3 DNA reads TGTGCCAGCAGCGTAGACCAGGGCACTGAAGCTTTCTTT. Its translation: CASSVDQGTEAFF. V is TRBV9 and J is TRBJ1-1; D is perhaps TRBD1 (5 bases). Germline-derived CDR1 and CDR2 are SGDLS and YYNGEE. The CDR3 length is 13 residues. Between the trimmed V and J ends, which lost 0 bases and 4 bases, there was a span of 7 bases. Together with reference TRBV9 and TRBJ1-1, the CDR3 gives the full variable domain: DSGVTQTPKHLITATGQRVTLRCSPRSGDLSVYWYQQSLDQGLQFLIQYYNGEERAKGNILERFSAQQFPDLHSELNLSSLELGDSALYFCASSVDQGTEAFFGQGTRLTVV.

This chain links TRBV5-6 with TRBJ2-6, with D possibly matching TRBD2 (5 bases). Germline V gene sequence: CDR1 SGHDT, CDR2 YYEEEE. V was pared by 6 bases and J by 4 bases, with 23 bases between. There are 18 residues in the CDR3. Written as DNA, the CDR3 is TGTGCCAGCAACAACTTCAAGGTTCGGGGAACCGGGGCCAACGTCCTGACTTTC. Translated: CASNNFKVRGTGANVLTF.

This clonotype was seen repeatedly, ten times or more. The chain links TRBV7-9 to TRBJ2-7, with 7 bases that match TRBD2. Germline assignment: CDR1 SEHNR and CDR2 FQNEAQ (reference sequence). The CDR3 has 13 residues. Trimming at V came to 5 bases and at J to 3 bases, leaving 4 bases not matched to a gene. Here the CDR3 DNA reads TGTGCCAGCAGCCACCGGGACTACTACGAGCAGTACTTC. This gives the protein CASSHRDYYEQYF.

The J gene is TRBJ2-1, the V gene TRBV14, with 7 positions matching TRBD1. The CDR3 spans 14 residues. The V and J ends lost 0 bases and 10 bases, in that order; junction bases with no gene match: 6. The germline V gene encodes CDR1 SGHDN and CDR2 FVKESK. Here the CDR3 DNA reads TGTGCCAGCAGCCAAGATCGAGCAGGGGGAGAGCAGTTCTTC. Translated: CASSQDRAGGEQFF.

The gene calls are TRBV6-5 and TRBJ2-6, with D unclear. The CDR3 is 15 amino acids. The V end was cut by 2 bases, the J end by 0 bases, with 5 bases between. Germline CDR1 MNHEY, CDR2 SVGAGI. The CDR3 is CASSYESSGANVLTF. As DNA, the CDR3 is TGTGCCAGCAGTTACGAGTCCTCTGGGGCCAACGTCCTGACTTTC.

The rearrangement joins TRBV29-1 to TRBJ1-4; D is unclear. CDR1 SQVTM and CDR2 ANQGSEA come from the germline V gene. The CDR3 runs to 12 residues. V shed 0 bases and J shed 10 bases, with 9 bases lying between them. DNA for the CDR3: TGCAGCGTTGAAGATCACACTGGAAAACTGTTTTTT. Amino acid sequence: CSVEDHTGKLFF.

The gene calls are TRBV6-4 and TRBJ1-6; D is perhaps TRBD1 (5 bases). V shed 4 bases and J shed 10 bases, with 11 bases lying between them. The germline CDR1 and CDR2 sequences are MRHNA and SNTAGT. The CDR3 is 13 residues long. The CDR3 nucleotides are TGTGCCAGCAGTGTTCAGGAGGGGTCACCCCTCCACTTT. Translation gives CASSVQEGSPLHF.

Only a few counts were recorded for this clonotype. DNA of the CDR3: TGTGCCAGCAGTTCATCTAGCCGCTCCTACAATGAGCAGTTCTTC. Amino acid sequence: CASSSSSRSYNEQFF. This sequence joins TRBV27 and TRBJ2-1, with a possible D match to TRBD2 (5 bases). Germline CDR1 reads MNHEY; CDR2 reads SMNVEV (reference sequence). With 4 bases removed from V and 0 bases from J, the gap between germline ends came to 10 bases. The CDR3 has 15 residues.

The chain links TRBV3-1 to TRBJ2-5; possibly TRBD1 or TRBD2 for D (5 bases each). The V and J ends lost 4 bases and 1 base respectively, with 19 bases between them. The CDR3 has 17 residues. Looked up from germline, CDR1 is LGHDT and CDR2 is YNNKEL (reference sequence). CDR3 bases: TGTGCCAGCAGCCTGATAGATATGAGGGGACCCCAAGAGACCCAGTACTTC. Translating gives CASSLIDMRGPQETQYF.

The chain has TRBV29-1 and TRBJ2-1; either TRBD1 or TRBD2 may fit D (5 bases each). The CDR3 sequence is 18 residues long. In germline, CDR1 is SQVTM, CDR2 ANQGSEA. V was shortened by 8 bases and J by 3 bases, with 29 bases between the two germline ends. The CDR3 sequence: CSTRQFSNEGGFYNEQFF. The CDR3 DNA sequence: TGCAGCACCCGACAGTTTAGTAACGAGGGCGGTTTCTACAATGAGCAGTTCTTC.

As concerns this clonotype: At one end, the junction sequence differs from germline, possibly due to a read error. The chain carries TRBV5-1 and TRBJ1-4; D is unclear. The V gene's germline CDR1 is SGHRS and CDR2 YFSETQ. This CDR3 is built from 15 residues. The CDR3 sequence: CASSQWATTNEKLFF. The CDR3 DNA follows: TGCGCCAGCAGCCAATGGGCAACAACAAATGAAAAACTGTTTTTT.

This clonotype has more than one count but fewer than ten. V and J are TRBV12-3 or TRBV12-4 and TRBJ2-3, with no clear D. The CDR3 consists of 14 residues. V dropped 4 bases and J dropped 5 bases, with 13 bases sitting between them. The CDR3 DNA reads as TGTGCCAGCAGTTCTCGCGGATTCGGAGATACGCAGTATTTT. Its protein is CASSSRGFGDTQYF.

The CDR3 coding sequence is TGCAGTGGGCGCGGCGGTCTTAACTATGGCTACACCTTC. Translation gives CSGRGGLNYGYTF. The gene calls are TRBV20-1 and TRBJ1-2, with D unresolved. This CDR3 region has 13 residues. The ends were cut back, 7 bases at V and 1 base at J, with 13 bases in the middle. The germline V gene encodes CDR1 DFQATT and CDR2 SNEGSKA (reference sequence).

The chain combines TRBV12-3 or TRBV12-4 with TRBJ1-2, with D perhaps matching TRBD1 (5 bases). V lost 6 bases to trimming and J lost 7 bases, with 18 bases between them. The CDR3 covers 14 residues. The DNA of the CDR3 is TGTGCCAGCAGCCCCGGGGCAGGGAGAGGTGGCTACACCTTC. Its translation: CASSPGAGRGGYTF.

This clonotype was seen a handful of times. The CDR3, as DNA: TGCGCCAGCAGCTCCGGGACAGGAAATTCACCCCTCCACTTT. Amino acid sequence: CASSSGTGNSPLHF. V usage is TRBV5-1 and J usage is TRBJ1-6; 8 bases agree with TRBD1. Germline CDR1 SGHRS, CDR2 YFSETQ. The junction had 3 bases not matched to a gene; V was cut back by 3 bases and J by 7 bases. The CDR3 runs 14 residues.

The J gene is TRBJ1-1, the V gene TRBV29-1; D is possibly TRBD1 (5 bases). CDR3 size: 13 residues. V dropped 3 bases and J dropped 1 base, with 9 bases sitting between them. Germline V gene sequence: CDR1 SQVTM, CDR2 ANQGSEA. Here the CDR3 DNA reads TGCAGCGTTGATCGGGGGTCGAACACTGAAGCTTTCTTT. Its translation: CSVDRGSNTEAFF.

CDR3 protein: CASRNERGLREQFF. The CDR3 region has the DNA TGTGCCAGCAGGAACGAGCGGGGCCTTCGGGAGCAGTTCTTC. The V call is TRBV12-3 or TRBV12-4, the J call TRBJ2-1; 7 bases map to TRBD2. Losses at the gene ends were 6 bases for V and 10 bases for J; bases not matched to a gene: 12. CDR3 length equals 14 residues.

The CDR3 DNA reads TGTGCCAGCAGCTTAGAATGGGACGGACGGATGAACACTGAAGCTTTCTTT. Amino acid sequence: CASSLEWDGRMNTEAFF. The V gene is TRBV11-2, the J gene TRBJ1-1; perhaps TRBD1 as D (5 bases). This CDR3 contains 17 residues. Germline assignment: CDR1 SGHAT and CDR2 FQNNGV. V lost 0 bases to trimming and J lost 0 bases, with 14 bases between them.

This clonotype was detected a few times. The V call is TRBV14, the J call TRBJ1-6; D not certain. The CDR3 length is 14 residues. Germline V CDR1 and CDR2: SGHDN, FVKESK. Trimming took 4 bases from V and 8 from J, leaving 12 bases between them. The DNA of the CDR3 is TGTGCCAGCAGCCCCGCCGGGTCGCATTCACCCCTCCACTTT. The encoded protein is CASSPAGSHSPLHF.

This clonotype was seen many times. V usage is TRBV19 and J usage is TRBJ1-5; D unresolved. V gave up 3 bases and J gave up 7 bases, with 7 bases separating them. Per the germline V gene, CDR1 is LNHDA and CDR2 is SQIVND (reference sequence). CDR3 size: 12 residues. CDR3 DNA sequence: TGTGCCAGTAGTATGGGCACCCAGCCCCAGCATTTT. Its protein product is CASSMGTQPQHF.

This chain links TRBV5-1 with TRBJ1-2, with D possibly TRBD1 on 6 matching bases. Trimming pared 4 bases from V and 7 bases from J, leaving 17 bases between. CDR1 is SGHRS and CDR2 is YFSETQ in the germline V gene. This CDR3 comprises 14 residues. CDR3 bases: TGCGCCAGCAGCACAGGACAGACCCTCGGTGGCTACACCTTC. It is translated as CASSTGQTLGGYTF.

The chain uses TRBV2 and TRBJ2-7; perhaps TRBD1 as D (6 bases). CDR1 SNHLY and CDR2 FYNNEI come from the germline V gene. The V end was cut by 0 bases, the J end by 4 bases, with 13 bases between. The CDR3 extends over 15 amino acids. The CDR3 loop reads CASSEAPETGYEQYF. In nucleotides, the CDR3 is TGTGCCAGCAGTGAAGCCCCTGAGACAGGATACGAGCAGTACTTC. Complete variable domain (other parts from reference TRBV2 and TRBJ2-7): EPEVTQTPSHQVTQMGQEVILRCVPISNHLYFYWYRQILGQKVEFLVSFYNNEISEKSEIFDDQFSVERPDGSNFTLKIRSTKLEDSAMYFCASSEAPETGYEQYFGPGTRLTVT.

This clonotype was detected only a few times. The genes are TRBV5-1 and TRBJ1-1; 8 nucleotides line up with TRBD1. With 4 bases clipped from V and 0 bases from J, the junction kept 5 bases outside the gene matches. Germline V gives CDR1 SGHRS, CDR2 YFSETQ. The CDR3 length is 15 residues. The CDR3 DNA reads TGCGCCAGCAGCGTGGGACAGGAGATGAACACTGAAGCTTTCTTT. Translated: CASSVGQEMNTEAFF.

In its sample, this clonotype was seen a few times. The gene calls are TRBV18 and TRBJ1-1; D gene unclear. The CDR3 covers 14 residues. With 3 bases removed from V and 1 base from J, the gap between germline ends came to 9 bases. Germline CDR1 is KGHSH and CDR2 is LQKENI. In DNA form, the CDR3 reads TGTGCCAGCTCACCGGCAGCCAAGAACACTGAAGCTTTCTTT. It is translated as CASSPAAKNTEAFF. The whole variable domain, filled in from reference TRBV18 and TRBJ1-1, reads NAGVMQNPRHLVRRRGQEARLRCSPMKGHSHVYWYRQLPEEGLKFMVYLQKENIIDESGMPKERFSAEFPKEGPSILRIQQVVRGDSAAYFCASSPAAKNTEAFFGQGTRLTVV.

The rearrangement uses TRBV29-1 and TRBJ2-7; TRBD2 might be the D (6 bases). Germline V gene lookup returns CDR1 SQVTM and CDR2 ANQGSEA. Trimming took 4 bases from V and 6 from J, leaving 13 bases between them. This CDR3 is 12 amino acids long. Here the CDR3 reads CSVVETRSEQYF. CDR3 coding DNA: TGCAGCGTTGTTGAGACTAGAAGCGAGCAGTACTTC.

The chain couples TRBV4-1 to TRBJ2-3, with D possibly TRBD1 on 6 matching bases. Germline lookup yields CDR1 MGHRA and CDR2 YSYEKL. The V end lost 1 base, the J end lost 1 base, and 15 bases lay between the germline ends. The CDR3 runs to 17 residues. CDR3 nucleotides: TGCGCCAGCAGCCAAGGGATTGTGCCAGGGGGCACAGATACGCAGTATTTT. Translating gives CASSQGIVPGGTDTQYF.

This clonotype was seen more than once but under ten times. The chain employs TRBV20-1 and TRBJ2-1, with a possible D match to TRBD1 (5 bases). The CDR3 consists of 13 residues. The germline gives CDR1 DFQATT, CDR2 SNEGSKA (reference sequence). The V gene lost 3 bases and the J gene lost 8 bases, with 14 bases spanning the gap. CDR3 coding DNA: TGCAGTGCTAGGGACACTGCTAGAGATGAGCAGTTCTTC. Its protein product is CSARDTARDEQFF.

About this clonotype itself: An end of the junction differs from the germline gene, which may be a read error. CDR3 residues: CASTQEIDGTRPHYEQYF. Written as DNA, the CDR3 is TGTGCCAGCACCCAAGAAATCGACGGGACCCGTCCCCACTACGAGCAGTACTTC. The genes are TRBV3-1 and TRBJ2-7; D may correspond to TRBD1 or TRBD2 (5 bases each). The CDR3 is 18 residues long. The germline V gene has CDR1 LGHDT and CDR2 YNNKEL (reference sequence).